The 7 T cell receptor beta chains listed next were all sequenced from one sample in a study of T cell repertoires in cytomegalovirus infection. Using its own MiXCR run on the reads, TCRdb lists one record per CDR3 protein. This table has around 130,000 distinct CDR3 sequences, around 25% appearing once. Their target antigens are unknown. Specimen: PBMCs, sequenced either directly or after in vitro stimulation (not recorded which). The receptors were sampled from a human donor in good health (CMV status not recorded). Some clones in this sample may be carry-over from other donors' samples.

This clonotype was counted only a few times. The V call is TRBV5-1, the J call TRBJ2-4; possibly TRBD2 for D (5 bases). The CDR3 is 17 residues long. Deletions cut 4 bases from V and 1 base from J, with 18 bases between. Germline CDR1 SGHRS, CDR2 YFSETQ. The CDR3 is CASSAGNGFLAKNIQYF. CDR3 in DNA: TGCGCCAGCAGCGCCGGGAATGGTTTTCTGGCCAAAAACATTCAGTACTTC. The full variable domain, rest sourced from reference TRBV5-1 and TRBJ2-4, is KAGVTQTPRYLIKTRGQQVTLSCSPISGHRSVSWYQQTPGQGLQFLFEYFSETQRNKGNFPGRFSGRQFSNSRSEMNVSTLELGDSALYLCASSAGNGFLAKNIQYFGAGTRLSVL.

In nucleotides, the CDR3 is TGTGCCAGCAGCTTATCCCTCGGACTAGCATCGGCCGGGGAGCTGTTTTTT. It is translated as CASSLSLGLASAGELFF. The chain combines TRBV11-2 with TRBJ2-2; TRBD2 agrees at 8 bases. This CDR3 region has 17 residues. CDR1 is SGHAT and CDR2 is FQNNGV in the germline V gene. V trimming: 2 bases; J trimming: 6 bases; junction bases outside the gene matches: 11. Full variable domain (outside the CDR3, taken from reference TRBV11-2 and TRBJ2-2): EAGVAQSPRYKIIEKRQSVAFWCNPISGHATLYWYQQILGQGPKLLIQFQNNGVVDDSQLPKDRFSAERLKGVDSTLKIQPAKLEDSAVYLCASSLSLGLASAGELFFGEGSRLTVL.

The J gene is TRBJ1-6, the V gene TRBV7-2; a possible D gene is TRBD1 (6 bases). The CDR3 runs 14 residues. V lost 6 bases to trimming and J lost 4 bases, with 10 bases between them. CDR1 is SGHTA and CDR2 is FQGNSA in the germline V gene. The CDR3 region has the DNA TGTGCCAGCAGACGAACAGGGTATAATTCACCCCTCCACTTT. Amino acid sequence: CASRRTGYNSPLHF. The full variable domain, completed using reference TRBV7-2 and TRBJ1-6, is GAGVSQSPSNKVTEKGKDVELRCDPISGHTALYWYRQSLGQGLEFLIYFQGNSAPDKSGLPSDRFSAERTGGSVSTLTIQRTQQEDSAVYLCASRRTGYNSPLHFGNGTRLTVT.

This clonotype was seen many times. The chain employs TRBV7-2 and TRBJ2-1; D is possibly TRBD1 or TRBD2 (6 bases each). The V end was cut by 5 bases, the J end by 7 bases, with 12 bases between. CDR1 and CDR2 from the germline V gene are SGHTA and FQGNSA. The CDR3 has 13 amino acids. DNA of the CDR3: TGTGCCAGCAGCCTCAAGGGGGGAAATGAGCAGTTCTTC. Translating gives CASSLKGGNEQFF.

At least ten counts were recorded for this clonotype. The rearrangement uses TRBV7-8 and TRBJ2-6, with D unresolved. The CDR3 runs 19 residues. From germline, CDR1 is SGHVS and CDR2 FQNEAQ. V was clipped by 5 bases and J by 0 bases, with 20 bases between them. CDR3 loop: CASSTPTGNGVSGANVLTF. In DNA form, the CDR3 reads TGTGCCAGCAGCACCCCGACCGGCAATGGGGTCTCTGGGGCCAACGTCCTGACTTTC.

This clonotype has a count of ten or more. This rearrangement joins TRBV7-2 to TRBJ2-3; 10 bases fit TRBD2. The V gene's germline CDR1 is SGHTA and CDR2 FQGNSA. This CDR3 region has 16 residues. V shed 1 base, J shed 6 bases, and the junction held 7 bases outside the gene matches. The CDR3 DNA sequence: TGTGCCAGCAGCTTAGACCGGCCTAGCGGGAGTGATACGCAGTATTTT. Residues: CASSLDRPSGSDTQYF.

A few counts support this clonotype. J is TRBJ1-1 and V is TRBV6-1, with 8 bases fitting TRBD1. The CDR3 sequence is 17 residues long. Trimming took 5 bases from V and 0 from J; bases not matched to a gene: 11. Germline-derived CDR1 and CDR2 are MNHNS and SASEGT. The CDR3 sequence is CASSRTGGPILNTEAFF. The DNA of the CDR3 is TGTGCCAGCAGTCGTACAGGGGGACCTATACTGAACACTGAAGCTTTCTTT.